These T cell receptor beta chains were read from a single sample in a study of cytomegalovirus exposure and HLA in healthy donors. The method was immunoSEQ multiplex PCR; TCRdb's version includes in-frame clones alone and lacks a portion of them. The table lists a few hundred thousand clones, about nine tenths of them singletons. Sequencing was done on a sample of PBMCs. All receptors come from a young woman in good health and CMV-seronegative. Each CDR3 is given without its conserved first and last residue. Size values are once, few and many counts, or a class for expanded clones, and some rows have none.

j_call clone_size v_call cdr3_aa
TRBJ2-2 . TRBV15 ATSRDGQATGELF
TRBJ1-4 once TRBV27 ASTQTGPNEKLF
TRBJ1-2 . TRBV19 ASTGEVYGYT
TRBJ2-3 . TRBV7-3 ASSLYGGDTQY
TRBJ2-1 . TRBV5-1 ASSYTTSGSNEQF
TRBJ2-3 . TRBV4-2 ASSQVSSSTDTQY
TRBJ1-2 few TRBV28 ASSFFSGEGYT
TRBJ2-2 . TRBV9 ASSVVGSGDTGELF
TRBJ2-5 . TRBV18 ASSRSVETQY
TRBJ2-1 . TRBV27 ASGKGIPGGNEQF
TRBJ2-1 . TRBV30 AWTQVGYNEQF
TRBJ1-2 . TRBV6-5 ATSRGQYYGYT
TRBJ2-2 . TRBV13 ASSVPGLVDNTGELF
TRBJ2-7 . TRBV28 ATTTSSHEQY
TRBJ1-1 . TRBV4-3 ASSQESWAGGEAF
TRBJ2-1 . TRBV15 ATSDSYNEQF
TRBJ2-3 . TRBV10-2 ARGSGFSTDTQY
TRBJ2-2 few TRBV12-5 ASGLIQTGTSRGGELF
TRBJ2-5 . TRBV9 ASSARLVGETQY
TRBJ2-1 . TRBV6-1 ATSGRAFEQF
TRBJ2-7 . TRBV27 ASTGTDYEQY
TRBJ1-1 . TRBV27 ASSLVQGLATEAF
TRBJ1-4 . TRBV5-1 ASSLPDTYSTNEKLF
TRBJ1-2 medium-sized TRBV7-2 ASSPMRAGYGYT
TRBJ2-5 . TRBV5-6 ASSLSGRARRETQY
TRBJ1-1 . TRBV5-1 ASRGQSKNTGAF
TRBJ2-7 few TRBV18 ASSPSRYEQY
TRBJ2-7 . TRBV28 ASRTSAAGQGGEQY
TRBJ2-1 . TRBV6-5 ASSYAAGTYNEQF
TRBJ2-3 . TRBV5-1 ASSILTGDDLTDTQY
TRBJ2-1 few TRBV7-2 ASSLAGTSGNNEQF
TRBJ2-7 few TRBV6-1 ASGTGLAIYEQY
TRBJ2-7 . TRBV4-2 ASSQDAPGQGYYEQY
TRBJ2-3 . TRBV7-2 ASSLGLASGVGTDTQY
TRBJ1-5 once TRBV15 ATSRGHFNQPQH
TRBJ2-7 . TRBV5-1 ASSLTPDRGWYEQY
TRBJ2-7 . TRBV6-6 ASSSTSGLGEQY
TRBJ2-7 once TRBV5-8 ASSPRTSLESSYEQY